These T cell receptor beta chains were read from a single sample in a study of T cell responses to AZD1222 COVID-19 vaccine. Sequencing was performed with immunoSEQ multiplex PCR; in TCRdb, only in-frame clones are kept and a portion is missing. The sample holds tens of thousands of clones, roughly 90% seen once. The sample consisted of peripheral blood, taken 28 days after the second AZD1222 dose. Source of these receptors: an adult who received the AZD1222 COVID-19 vaccine. CDR3s include the opening cysteine and the closing phenylalanine or tryptophan. D genes are given only for firm matches. Size tells how often a clone was seen (once, few, many) or the class of an expanded clone, and some rows leave it out.

j_call	clone_size	d_call	v_call	cdr3_nt	cdr3_aa
TRBJ1-5	-	-	TRBV5-6	TGTGCCAGCAGCTTCAGTTTAGGACAGAATAGCAATCAGCCCCAGCATTTT	CASSFSLGQNSNQPQHF
TRBJ2-5	-	-	TRBV2	TGTGCCACCCGGAACCCCCCTTCGGGGACCCAGTACTTC	CATRNPPSGTQYF
TRBJ2-3	once	TRBD2	TRBV19	TGTGCCAGTAGTAGGTCTAGCGGGAGGGAGTGGACGCAGTATTTT	CASSRSSGREWTQYF
TRBJ2-7	-	-	TRBV4-1	TGCGCCAGCAGCCAAGTGGGATACCACGAGCAGTACTTC	CASSQVGYHEQYF
TRBJ2-7	-	-	TRBV7-8	TGTGCCAGCAGCTTAGTCGTGACACGGTTCAACTACGAGCAGTACTTC	CASSLVVTRFNYEQYF
TRBJ2-1	-	TRBD2	TRBV7-9	TGTGCCAGCAGCCCCGGGACTAGCGGGAGGGCCCGGGGTGAGCAGTTCTTC	CASSPGTSGRARGEQFF
TRBJ1-4	-	-	TRBV3-1/TRBV3-2	TGTGCCAGCAGCCGGGCCGGGGCTAATGAAAAACTGTTTTTT	CASSRAGANEKLFF
TRBJ1-3	-	-	TRBV5-5	TGTGCCAGCAGCTTGGGGGGGACTTACAGCTCTGGAAACACCATATATTTT	CASSLGGTYSSGNTIYF
TRBJ1-4	-	-	TRBV28	TGTGCCAGCAGTTCCCCCGGGACCCCACCTGAAAAACTGTTTTTT	CASSSPGTPPEKLFF
TRBJ2-4	-	-	TRBV6-4	TGTGCCAGCAGGGGGCCAAAAAACATTCAGTACTTC	CASRGPKNIQYF
TRBJ2-7	-	TRBD1	TRBV5-6	TGTGCCAGCAGCTCCCGGGACAGCACCTACGAGCAGTACTTC	CASSSRDSTYEQYF
TRBJ2-7	-	-	TRBV30	TGTGCCTCGGCGACTCCTAATTCCTACGAGCAGTACTTC	CASATPNSYEQYF
TRBJ2-3	-	TRBD2	TRBV6-2/TRBV6-3	TGTGCCAGCAGTTCCAGCATGTCGACTAGCGGGACTTGGACAGATACGCAGTATTTT	CASSSSMSTSGTWTDTQYF
TRBJ1-2	-	TRBD1	TRBV15	TGTGCCACCAGCAAACAGGGGGGGTACGGCTACACCTTC	CATSKQGGYGYTF
TRBJ2-7	-	-	TRBV29-1	TGCAGCGTTGAAAGCCTTTCCTACGAGCAGTACTTC	CSVESLSYEQYF
TRBJ1-2	-	-	TRBV20-1	TGCAGTGCTAGTCCAGGGGCGATTCTCTACTATGGCTACACCTTC	CSASPGAILYYGYTF
TRBJ2-4	-	-	TRBV5-5	TGTGCCAGCAGCCAAACCACAGGGGCCAAAAACATTCAGTACTTC	CASSQTTGAKNIQYF
TRBJ2-1	-	TRBD1	TRBV4-2	TGTGCCAGCAGCCAAGATTCCTCAGGGGGTAATGAGCAGTTCTTC	CASSQDSSGGNEQFF
TRBJ1-1	-	-	TRBV10-3	TGTGCCATCAAACGGGCAGGGAACACTGAAGCTTTCTTT	CAIKRAGNTEAFF
TRBJ1-3	-	-	TRBV3-1/TRBV3-2	TGTGCCAGCGTACGGGACGGGGAATTCTCTGGAAACACCATATATTTT	CASVRDGEFSGNTIYF
TRBJ1-1	-	-	TRBV13	TGTGCCAGCAGCTTAGGCCTCGGGGGCAACACTGAAGCTTTCTTT	CASSLGLGGNTEAFF
TRBJ2-1	-	TRBD2	TRBV12-3/TRBV12-4	TGTGCCACCCTAGCGGGTGCCTACAATGAGCAGTTCTTC	CATLAGAYNEQFF
TRBJ2-7	-	-	TRBV7-6	TGTGCCAGCAGGCGACAGGGAGGCGCCTACGAGCAGTACTTC	CASRRQGGAYEQYF
TRBJ1-4	-	TRBD1	TRBV7-8	TGTGCCAGCAGCACCTCCCCGGGACAGGGGGTGGAGGTGTTTTTT	CASSTSPGQGVEVFF
TRBJ2-7	-	TRBD1	TRBV7-7	TGTGCTAGCAGCCCGCCGGGACAGGTCTGGTACGAGCAGTACTTC	CASSPPGQVWYEQYF
TRBJ2-2	-	-	TRBV15	TGTGCCACCAGCAGGGACCGGGGACCGGCCGCCGGGGAGCTGTTTTTT	CATSRDRGPAAGELFF
TRBJ2-7	-	-	TRBV15	TGTGCCACCAGCAGACCCTCTAGCGCGGGCTACGAGCAGTACTTC	CATSRPSSAGYEQYF
TRBJ2-1	-	-	TRBV20-1	TGCAGTGCTAGTCGGCAGGTTAACAATGAGCAGTTCTTC	CSASRQVNNEQFF
TRBJ2-1	once	TRBD2	TRBV28	TGTGCCAGCAGTTTAGGACTAGTCCTTTCCGAGCAGTTCTTC	CASSLGLVLSEQFF
TRBJ2-2	-	TRBD1	TRBV7-3	TGTGCCAGCAGCCCCCGGGACAGGGGGCCTTTCTTCAACACCGGGGAGCTGTTTTTT	CASSPRDRGPFFNTGELFF
TRBJ2-3	-	TRBD2	TRBV9	TGTGCCAGCAGCCCGAGAGCGGGAGATACAGATACGCAGTATTTT	CASSPRAGDTDTQYF
TRBJ2-7	-	TRBD2	TRBV10-3	TGTGCCATCAGTGTGGGTAGCGGGAGGGGAGAGCAGTACTTC	CAISVGSGRGEQYF
TRBJ2-1	-	-	TRBV7-8	TGTGCCAGCAGCTTATTTGAGCCGAATGGGTACAATGAGCAGTTCTTC	CASSLFEPNGYNEQFF
TRBJ2-4	once	TRBD2	TRBV6-2/TRBV6-3	TGTGCCAGCAGTTACTCGGCTAGCGGGAGCTTCAAAAACATTCAGTACTTC	CASSYSASGSFKNIQYF
TRBJ1-2	-	TRBD1	TRBV7-2	TGTGCCAGCAGCTCATTCACTGACAGGGGCGCGAGTGGCTACACCTTC	CASSSFTDRGASGYTF
TRBJ2-1	-	TRBD2	TRBV28	TGTGCCAGCAGTACGACTAGCGGGGGATTCAATGAGCAGTTCTTC	CASSTTSGGFNEQFF
TRBJ1-3	-	-	TRBV7-6	TGTGCCAGCAGCTTATCCCCCGAGGAAACCTCTGGAAACACCATATATTTT	CASSLSPEETSGNTIYF
TRBJ2-1	-	-	TRBV4-3	TGCGCCAGCAGCCAAGATCGGAAGCAGTTCTTC	CASSQDRKQFF
TRBJ2-1	-	TRBD2	TRBV13	TGTGCCAGCAGCTCGACGGGACTAACTTCCTACAATGAGCAGTTCTTC	CASSSTGLTSYNEQFF
TRBJ1-1	-	-	TRBV6-6	TGTGCCAGCAGTCAACCAGAGGCGGGGGAAACTGAAGCTTTCTTT	CASSQPEAGETEAFF
TRBJ1-4	once	-	TRBV7-2	TGTGCCAGCAGCTTCGGGAGAACTAATGAAAAACTGTTTTTT	CASSFGRTNEKLFF
TRBJ1-3	-	-	TRBV10-1	TGCGCCAGCAGCCCAGGATCCTCTGGAAACACCATATATTTT	CASSPGSSGNTIYF
TRBJ2-3	-	TRBD2	TRBV19	TGTGCCAGTAGCGCCTTAGCGGGACGCACAGATACGCAGTATTTT	CASSALAGRTDTQYF
TRBJ1-5	once	-	TRBV28	TGTGCCAGCTGGGGGAGGGCAGGGTATAGCAATCAGCCCCAGCATTTT	CASWGRAGYSNQPQHF
TRBJ1-2	-	-	TRBV7-3	TGTGCCAGCAGCTTAACAGGGAGTTATGGCTACACCTTC	CASSLTGSYGYTF
TRBJ2-7	-	-	TRBV5-1	TGCGCCAGCAGACCAAACTTGAGCTCCTACGAGCAGTACTTC	CASRPNLSSYEQYF
TRBJ2-7	-	-	TRBV7-9	TGTGCCAGCAGCCCACGGGCGGATTCCTACGAGCAGTACTTC	CASSPRADSYEQYF
TRBJ2-1	-	-	TRBV6-2/TRBV6-3	TGTGCCAGCAGTTACTCGAAGAGAAGTGAAACCCGTTTCCATGAGCAGTTCTTC	CASSYSKRSETRFHEQFF
TRBJ2-1	-	-	TRBV6-5	TGTGCCAGCAGGCCCGCAAGCTCCTACAATGAGCAGTTCTTC	CASRPASSYNEQFF
TRBJ2-1	-	TRBD2	TRBV6-4	TGTGCCAGCCCCAGGAGGATGTCGACTAGCGGGAGGACTCATGAGCAGTTCTTC	CASPRRMSTSGRTHEQFF
TRBJ1-5	-	-	TRBV4-1	TGCGCCAGCAGCCATCCCCCGGCGGCAGGCCGGGGCAATCAGCCCCAGCATTTT	CASSHPPAAGRGNQPQHF
TRBJ2-1	-	TRBD2	TRBV13	TGTGCCAGCAGCTCCCGGACTAGCGGGACGTACAATGAGCAGTTCTTC	CASSSRTSGTYNEQFF
TRBJ1-1	-	TRBD1	TRBV7-9	TGTGCCAGCAGCTCCCGACAGGGGCGCGGGTACACTGAAGCTTTCTTT	CASSSRQGRGYTEAFF
TRBJ2-1	-	-	TRBV21-1	TGTGCCAGCAGCGCTACCCGGGGGGGGAGCTCCTACAATGAGCAGTTCTTC	CASSATRGGSSYNEQFF
TRBJ2-3	-	-	TRBV30	TGTGCCTGGAGTAGGAGCGCCTTCACAGATACGCAGTATTTT	CAWSRSAFTDTQYF